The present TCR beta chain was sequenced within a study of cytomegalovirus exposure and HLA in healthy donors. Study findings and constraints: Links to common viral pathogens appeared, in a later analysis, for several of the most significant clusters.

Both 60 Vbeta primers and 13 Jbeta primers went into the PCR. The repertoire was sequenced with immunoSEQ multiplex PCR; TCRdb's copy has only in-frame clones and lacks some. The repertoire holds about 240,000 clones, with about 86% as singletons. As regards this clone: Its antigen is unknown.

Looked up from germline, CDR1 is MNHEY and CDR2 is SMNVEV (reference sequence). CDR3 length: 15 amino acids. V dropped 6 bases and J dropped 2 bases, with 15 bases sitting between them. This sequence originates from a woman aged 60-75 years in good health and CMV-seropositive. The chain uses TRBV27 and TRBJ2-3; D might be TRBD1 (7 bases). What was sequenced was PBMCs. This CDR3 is CASSRTGDSTDTQYF. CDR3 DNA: TGTGCCAGCAGCCGTACAGGGGACTCCACAGATACGCAGTATTTT.